This T cell receptor (beta chain) was sequenced for a study of graft-versus-host responses after intestinal transplantation. Turning to the study itself: Recipients got multivisceral, liver-intestinal, or isolated intestinal transplants. General study findings and limits: Researchers found peak circulating GvH clone levels linked to early post-transplant HvG declines. High graft-versus-host to host-versus-graft T cell clonal ratios marked allografts of patients with graft-donor macrochimerism. There were GvH clones found in recipient marrow, and some of them appeared first in ileum or blood.

In the case of this clone: Its antigen is still unknown.

The germline V gene encodes CDR1 SGHTS and CDR2 YDEGEE. This CDR3 region has 16 residues. Trimming cost V 8 bases and J 1 base, with 19 bases left between them. Generated by immunoSEQ multiplex PCR, the TCRdb table keeps only in-frame clones and is missing some. Among some 120,000 clones listed, over 75% were seen once. This TCR came from a human donor who received an intestinal transplant. V usage is TRBV5-8 and J usage is TRBJ1-5; tentatively, D is TRBD1 (5 bases). The source material was unstimulated CD4+ T cells sorted from spleen or lymph node cells, sampled before intestinal transplant. Written as DNA, the CDR3 is TGTGCCAGGGGAAAATATCAGGGAAGGAGCAATCAGCCCCAGCATTTT. Its protein is CARGKYQGRSNQPQHF.